What follows describes a single T cell receptor beta chain. Primers included in the PCR were 60 Vbeta and 13 Jbeta primers. Profiled with immunoSEQ multiplex PCR; TCRdb holds only in-frame clones, not every one. The table shows 90,000 to 150,000 clones, with around four fifths occurring only once. Trimming took off 1 base at V and 5 bases at J, with 4 bases between the two ends. CDR3 length: 12 residues. CDR1 SGHVS and CDR2 FNYEAQ come from the germline V gene. These data belong to a study of cytomegalovirus exposure and HLA in healthy donors. Input material: PBMCs. The receptor was derived from a middle-aged man in good health and CMV-seronegative. The V and J genes are TRBV7-6 and TRBJ2-3; D is unresolved. CDR3 loop: CASSLVRDTQYF. CDR3 DNA: TGTGCCAGCAGCTTAGTGAGAGATACGCAGTATTTT.